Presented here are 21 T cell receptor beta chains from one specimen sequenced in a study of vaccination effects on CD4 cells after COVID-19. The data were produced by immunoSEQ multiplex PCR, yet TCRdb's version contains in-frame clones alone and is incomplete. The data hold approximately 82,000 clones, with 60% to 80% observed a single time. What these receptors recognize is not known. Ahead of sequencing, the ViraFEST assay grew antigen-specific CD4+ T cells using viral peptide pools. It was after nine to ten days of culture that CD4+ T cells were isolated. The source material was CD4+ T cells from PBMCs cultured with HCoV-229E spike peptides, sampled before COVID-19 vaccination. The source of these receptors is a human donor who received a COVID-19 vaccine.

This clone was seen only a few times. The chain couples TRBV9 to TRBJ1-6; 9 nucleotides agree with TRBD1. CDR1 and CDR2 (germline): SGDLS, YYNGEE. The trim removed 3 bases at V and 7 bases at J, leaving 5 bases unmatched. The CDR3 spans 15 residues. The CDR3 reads CASSGTGGENSPLHF. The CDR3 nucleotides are TGTGCCAGCAGCGGAACAGGGGGCGAGAATTCACCCCTCCACTTT. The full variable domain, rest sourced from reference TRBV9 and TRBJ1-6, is DSGVTQTPKHLITATGQRVTLRCSPRSGDLSVYWYQQSLDQGLQFLIQYYNGEERAKGNILERFSAQQFPDLHSELNLSSLELGDSALYFCASSGTGGENSPLHFGNGTRLTVT.

CDR3 protein: CASSDGASGGAVTDTQYF. The CDR3 DNA is TGTGCCAGCAGTGACGGGGCTAGCGGGGGGGCGGTCACAGATACGCAGTATTTT. The J gene is TRBJ2-3, the V gene TRBV6-4; 12 bases are shared with TRBD2. The trim removed 2 bases at V and 2 bases at J, leaving 8 bases unmatched. The CDR3 is made up of 18 amino acids. The V gene's germline CDR1 is MRHNA and CDR2 SNTAGT.

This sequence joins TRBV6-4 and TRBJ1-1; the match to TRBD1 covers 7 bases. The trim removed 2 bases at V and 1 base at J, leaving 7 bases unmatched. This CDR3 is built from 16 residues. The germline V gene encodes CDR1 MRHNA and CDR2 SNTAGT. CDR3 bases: TGTGCCAGCAGTGACCACGGGACAGCTCAGAACACTGAAGCTTTCTTT. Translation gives CASSDHGTAQNTEAFF.

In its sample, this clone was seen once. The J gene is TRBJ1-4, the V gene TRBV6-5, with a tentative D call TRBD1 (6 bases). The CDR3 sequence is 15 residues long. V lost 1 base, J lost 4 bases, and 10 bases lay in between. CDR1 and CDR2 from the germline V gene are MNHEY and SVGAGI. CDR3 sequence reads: CASSYLGGYNEKLFF. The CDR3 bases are TGTGCCAGCAGTTACTTAGGGGGATATAATGAAAAACTGTTTTTT.

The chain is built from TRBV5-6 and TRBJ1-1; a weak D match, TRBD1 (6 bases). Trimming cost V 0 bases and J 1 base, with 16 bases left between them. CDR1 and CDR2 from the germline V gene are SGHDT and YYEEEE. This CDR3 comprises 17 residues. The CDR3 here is CASSLGGTGPRNTEAFF. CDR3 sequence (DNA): TGTGCCAGCAGCTTGGGCGGTACAGGGCCCCGGAACACTGAAGCTTTCTTT.

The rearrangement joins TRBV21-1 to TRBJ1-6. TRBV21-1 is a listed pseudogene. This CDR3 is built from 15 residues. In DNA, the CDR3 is TGTGCCAGCAGCAATTGGGAACCCTATAATTCACCCCTCCACTTT. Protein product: CASSNWEPYNSPLHF.

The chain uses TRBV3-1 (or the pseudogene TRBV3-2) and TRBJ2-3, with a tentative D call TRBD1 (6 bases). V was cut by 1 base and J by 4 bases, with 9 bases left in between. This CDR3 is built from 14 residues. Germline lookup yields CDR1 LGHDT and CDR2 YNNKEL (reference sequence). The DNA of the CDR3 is TGTGCCAGCAGCCAAGGTGGGGGCGCAGATACGCAGTATTTT. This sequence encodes CASSQGGGADTQYF.

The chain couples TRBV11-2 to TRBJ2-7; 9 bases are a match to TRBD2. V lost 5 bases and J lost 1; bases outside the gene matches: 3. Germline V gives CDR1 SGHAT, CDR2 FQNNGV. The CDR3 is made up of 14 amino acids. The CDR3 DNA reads TGTGCCAGCAGCCCCGGACTAGCGTCCTACGAGCAGTACGTC. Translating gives CASSPGLASYEQYV.

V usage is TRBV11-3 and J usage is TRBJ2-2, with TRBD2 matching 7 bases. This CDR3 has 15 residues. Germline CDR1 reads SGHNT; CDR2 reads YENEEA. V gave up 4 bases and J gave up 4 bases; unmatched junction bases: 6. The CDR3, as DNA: TGTGCCAGCAGCTCTCGGGGACTACCCACCGGGGAGCTGTTTTTT. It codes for CASSSRGLPTGELFF.

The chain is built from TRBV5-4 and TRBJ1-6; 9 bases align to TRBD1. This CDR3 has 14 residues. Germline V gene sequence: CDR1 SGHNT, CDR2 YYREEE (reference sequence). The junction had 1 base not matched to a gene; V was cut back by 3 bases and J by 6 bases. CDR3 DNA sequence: TGTGCCAGCAGCTGGGGACAGGGTAATTCACCCCTCCACTTT. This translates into CASSWGQGNSPLHF.

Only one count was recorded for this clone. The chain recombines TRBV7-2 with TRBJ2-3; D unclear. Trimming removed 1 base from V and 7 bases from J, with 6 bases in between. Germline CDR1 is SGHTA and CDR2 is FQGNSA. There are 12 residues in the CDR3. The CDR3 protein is CASSLGANTQYF. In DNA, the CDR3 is TGTGCCAGCAGCTTAGGTGCGAATACGCAGTATTTT.

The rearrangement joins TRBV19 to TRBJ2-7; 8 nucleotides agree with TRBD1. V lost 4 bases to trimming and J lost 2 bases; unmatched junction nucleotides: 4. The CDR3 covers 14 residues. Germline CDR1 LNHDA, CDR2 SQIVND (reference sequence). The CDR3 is CASSRDRWAYEQYV. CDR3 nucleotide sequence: TGTGCCAGTAGTAGGGACAGGTGGGCCTACGAGCAGTACGTC.

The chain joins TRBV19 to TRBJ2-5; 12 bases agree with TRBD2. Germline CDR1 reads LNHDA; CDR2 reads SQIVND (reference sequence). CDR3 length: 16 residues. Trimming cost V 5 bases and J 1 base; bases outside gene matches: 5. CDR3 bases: TGTGCCAGTAGTCTGTCTAGCGGGGGGGTCCAAGAGACCCAGTACTTC. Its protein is CASSLSSGGVQETQYF.

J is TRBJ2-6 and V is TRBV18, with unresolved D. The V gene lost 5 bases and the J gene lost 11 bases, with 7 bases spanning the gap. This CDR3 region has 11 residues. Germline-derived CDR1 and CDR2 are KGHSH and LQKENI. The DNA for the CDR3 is TGTGCCAGCTCAACAAGGGACGTCCTGACTTTC. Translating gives CASSTRDVLTF.

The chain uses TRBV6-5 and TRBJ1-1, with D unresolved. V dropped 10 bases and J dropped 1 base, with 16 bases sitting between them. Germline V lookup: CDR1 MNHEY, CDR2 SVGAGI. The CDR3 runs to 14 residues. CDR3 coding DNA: TGTGCCACCTTCAAAGGATCAGGGAACACTGAAGCTTTCTTT. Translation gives CATFKGSGNTEAFF.

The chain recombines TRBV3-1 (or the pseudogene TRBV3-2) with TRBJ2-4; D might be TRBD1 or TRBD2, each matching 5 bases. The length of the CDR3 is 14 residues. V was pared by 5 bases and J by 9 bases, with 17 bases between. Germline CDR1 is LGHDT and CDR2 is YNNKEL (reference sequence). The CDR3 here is CASSLINRDGIQYF. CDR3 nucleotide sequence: TGTGCCAGCAGCTTAATAAACCGGGACGGCATTCAGTACTTC.

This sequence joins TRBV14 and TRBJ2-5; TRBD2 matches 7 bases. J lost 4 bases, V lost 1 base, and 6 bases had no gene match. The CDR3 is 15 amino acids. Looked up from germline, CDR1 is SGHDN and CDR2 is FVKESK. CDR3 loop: CASSQVWGGAETQYF. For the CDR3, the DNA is TGTGCCAGCAGCCAAGTTTGGGGGGGTGCAGAGACCCAGTACTTC.

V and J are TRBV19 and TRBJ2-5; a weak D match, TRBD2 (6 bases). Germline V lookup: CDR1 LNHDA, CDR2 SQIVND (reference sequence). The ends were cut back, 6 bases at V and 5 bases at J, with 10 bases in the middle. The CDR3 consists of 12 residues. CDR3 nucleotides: TGTGCCAGTAGGACTAGAGGGGAGACCCAGTACTTC. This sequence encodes CASRTRGETQYF.

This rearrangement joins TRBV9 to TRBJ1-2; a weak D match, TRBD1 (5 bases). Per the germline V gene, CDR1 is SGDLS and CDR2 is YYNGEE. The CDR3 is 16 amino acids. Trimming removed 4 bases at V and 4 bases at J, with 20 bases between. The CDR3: CASSLDGRAGSYGYTF. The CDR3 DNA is TGTGCCAGCAGCCTCGACGGCAGGGCCGGTAGCTATGGCTACACCTTC.

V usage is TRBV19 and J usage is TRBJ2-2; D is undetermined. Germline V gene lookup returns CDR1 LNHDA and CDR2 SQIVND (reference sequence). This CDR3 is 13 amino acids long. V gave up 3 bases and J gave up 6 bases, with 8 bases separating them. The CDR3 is CASSIWRSGELFF. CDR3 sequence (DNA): TGTGCCAGTAGTATCTGGAGATCCGGGGAGCTGTTTTTT.

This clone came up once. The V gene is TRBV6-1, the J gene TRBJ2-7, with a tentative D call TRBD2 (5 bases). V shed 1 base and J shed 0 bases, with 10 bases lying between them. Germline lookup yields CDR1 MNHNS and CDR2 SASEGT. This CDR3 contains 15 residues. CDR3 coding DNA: TGTGCCAGCAGTGAAGGGTTCCGGGGCTCCTACGAGCAGTACGTC. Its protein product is CASSEGFRGSYEQYV.